The text below deals with one T cell receptor (beta chain). Its antigen is unidentified. The treatment here: oral pan-JAK inhibitor, 5-10 mg twice daily. Obtained from alopecia areata patients were lesional scalp punch biopsies along with peripheral blood. The source of the sample is a study of CD8+ T cells in alopecia areata. In the study overall: At a dose of 5 to 10 mg twice daily, oral tofacitinib was given to treated patients. Tofacitinib continued for 6 to 18 months and was then withheld for 6 months. Overall study findings and caveats: Tofacitinib significantly reduced both scalp clonality and expanded CD8+ clones among the top 100.

Per the germline V gene, CDR1 is SGHRS and CDR2 is YFSETQ. CDR3 length: 14 amino acids. V was pared by 3 bases and J by 4 bases, with 3 bases of the junction left unmatched. RNA was isolated and reverse transcribed to cDNA, the sequencing template. TCRdb keeps only in-frame clones here, not all; method: immunoSEQ multiplex PCR. Of roughly 110,000 clones in the sample, around three fifths were seen once. The specimen comprised CD8+ T cells sorted from blood, sampled at week 24, from a patient treated with tofacitinib. The sequence was obtained from a human donor with alopecia areata. The chain links TRBV5-1 to TRBJ2-5, with 10 bases matching TRBD1. CDR3 bases: TGCGCCAGCAGCTACCGGACAGGGGGAGAGACCCAGTACTTC. Translating it yields CASSYRTGGETQYF.